The entry that follows covers one T cell receptor beta chain sequence. The antigen is unknown. Data came from immunoSEQ multiplex PCR; TCRdb stores just in-frame clones and leaves some out. The sample includes some 140,000 clones, approximately 87% of them seen just once. This entry comes from a study of T cell responses to AZD1222 COVID-19 vaccine. The study's findings and limits: Donors skewed white British and female; clonal diversity was possibly underestimated. Dominant CD4 TCR responses targeted spike regions 160-218 and 743-854. Two AZD1222 doses significantly raised spike-specific TCR breadth and depth over controls. Close to half of spike-specific TCRs reportedly recognize unmutated variant regions.

V lost 6 bases to trimming and J lost 5 bases, with 12 bases between them. This CDR3 region has 13 residues. Germline V CDR1 and CDR2: SNHLY, FYNNEI. The V call is TRBV2, the J call TRBJ2-3, with D hard to call. Sequenced material: peripheral blood, taken on day 0 of MenACWY control vaccination. This clonotype originated in an adult in good health. The CDR3 bases are TGTGCCAGCAGGAAGGGCCTGGGAGATACGCAGTATTTT. Its translation is CASRKGLGDTQYF. Supplemented by reference TRBV2 and TRBJ2-3, the full variable domain reads EPEVTQTPSHQVTQMGQEVILRCVPISNHLYFYWYRQILGQKVEFLVSFYNNEISEKSEIFDDQFSVERPDGSNFTLKIRSTKLEDSAMYFCASRKGLGDTQYFGPGTRLTVL.